This T cell receptor (beta chain) was retrieved from a study of T-cell reconstitution after alpha-beta-depleted transplantation in children. Regarding the study as a whole: It was newly produced T cells that mostly accounted for T-cell counts and diversity one year after transplant.

A few counts support this clonotype. Its antigen is as yet unknown. For TCRbeta, the library was prepared with unique molecular identifiers. TCRdb independently ran MiXCR on the PCR reads; one entry per CDR3 protein. The repertoire holds approximately 230,000 distinct CDR3 sequences, with approximately 24% as singletons. Germline V gene sequence: CDR1 MDHEN, CDR2 SYDVKM. There are 14 residues in the CDR3. The V and J ends lost 3 bases and 5 bases respectively, with 13 bases between them. This sample comprised PBMCs, mostly from graft donor cells, obtained 360 days after TCRalphabeta/CD19-depleted stem cell transplant. The chain joins TRBV28 to TRBJ1-2; D is uncertain. The TCR originated in a female patient aged 2-9 years who had a stem cell transplant for congenital amegakaryocytic thrombocytopenia, so the T cells may come from the graft donor. The CDR3 DNA follows: TGTGCCAGCAGTTTGAGGTCTTGGTCTTATGGCTACACCTTC. Its protein is CASSLRSWSYGYTF.